These 9 T cell receptor beta chains were all obtained from the same sample, sequenced in a study of monozygotic twins with cystic fibrosis. Repertoires were generated with immunoSEQ multiplex PCR, while TCRdb's copy carries only in-frame clones and drops some. The table lists fewer than 30,000 clones, 96% of them singletons. Material for sequencing was blood. Every receptor here comes from a girl aged 2 to 10 with cystic fibrosis.

Written as DNA, the CDR3 is TGTGCCAGCAGGGGGGACACGAACACCGGGGAGCTGTTTTTT. Translated: CASRGDTNTGELFF. The chain couples TRBV9 to TRBJ2-2, with a possible D match to TRBD1 (6 bases). This CDR3 region has 14 residues. The V end lost 5 bases, the J end lost 0 bases, and 8 bases lay between the germline ends. Per the germline V gene, CDR1 is SGDLS and CDR2 is YYNGEE.

The rearrangement links TRBV11-3 to TRBJ2-1; TRBD2 is a possible D gene (6 bases). V was shortened by 5 bases and J by 2 bases, with 13 bases between the two germline ends. The CDR3 has 15 amino acids. Germline CDR1 reads SGHNT; CDR2 reads YENEEA. CDR3 coding DNA: TGTGCCAGCAGCCTCACTAGCTTCACCTACAATGAGCAGTTCTTC. Amino acids: CASSLTSFTYNEQFF.

The V gene is TRBV7-9, the J gene TRBJ2-5; tentatively, D is TRBD2 (5 bases). This CDR3 has 14 residues. The germline V gene encodes CDR1 SEHNR and CDR2 FQNEAQ (reference sequence). The ends were cut back, 4 bases at V and 9 bases at J, with 18 bases in the middle. DNA of the CDR3: TGTGCCAGCAGCTCGACTTGGCTCGGGGTCCCCCAGTACTTC. This encodes CASSSTWLGVPQYF.

The rearrangement links TRBV5-6 to TRBJ2-7, with D tentatively TRBD1 (6 bases). From germline, CDR1 is SGHDT and CDR2 YYEEEE. V lost 0 bases to trimming and J lost 7 bases, with 17 bases between them. This CDR3 has 15 amino acids. Here the CDR3 reads CASSLGPGVPGEQYF. CDR3 DNA sequence: TGTGCCAGCAGCTTGGGTCCAGGGGTCCCCGGAGAGCAGTACTTC.

The chain couples TRBV9 to TRBJ2-4; D is undetermined. The CDR3 is 14 residues long. Trimming shortened V by 2 bases and J by 5 bases, and 11 bases separated the two germline ends. Germline CDR1 is SGDLS and CDR2 is YYNGEE. Here the CDR3 reads CASSVGREENIQYF. The CDR3 nucleotides are TGTGCCAGCAGCGTTGGCAGAGAGGAAAACATTCAGTACTTC.

V usage is TRBV28 and J usage is TRBJ2-3, with 9 bases aligning to TRBD1. Trimming cost V 1 base and J 2 bases; bases outside gene matches: 4. Germline V gene data show CDR1 as MDHEN and CDR2 as SYDVKM. The CDR3 consists of 16 residues. CDR3 region: CASSLFGTGFTDTQYF. The CDR3 DNA reads as TGTGCCAGCAGTTTATTTGGGACAGGGTTCACAGATACGCAGTATTTT.

This clone was seen only once. The rearrangement uses TRBV4-1 and TRBJ2-3; D is perhaps TRBD1 (5 bases). The V gene's germline CDR1 is MGHRA and CDR2 YSYEKL. This CDR3 is built from 17 residues. Trimming took 0 bases from V and 4 from J, leaving 17 bases between them. This chain's CDR3 is CASSQDDRVGAPDTQYF. CDR3 DNA: TGCGCCAGCAGCCAAGATGATAGGGTTGGGGCCCCAGATACGCAGTATTTT.

This clone has just a few counts. The V gene is TRBV28, the J gene TRBJ1-5; D unclear. Trimming stripped 2 bases from V and 4 bases from J, with 6 bases between. Germline V CDR1 and CDR2: MDHEN, SYDVKM. CDR3 size: 13 residues. The CDR3, as DNA: TGTGCCAGCAGTTTAGTGGGGAATCAGCCCCAGCATTTT. Amino acid sequence: CASSLVGNQPQHF.

The chain employs TRBV19 and TRBJ1-1; D possibly corresponds to TRBD1 (6 bases). V lost 0 bases to trimming and J lost 5 bases, with 13 bases between them. This CDR3 region has 15 residues. Germline assignment: CDR1 LNHDA and CDR2 SQIVND (reference sequence). As DNA, the CDR3 is TGTGCCAGTAGTATAGAAAAGGGGGTCTTAACTGAAGCTTTCTTT. It specifies CASSIEKGVLTEAFF.